This TCR beta chain was sequenced in a study of Ad26.COV2.S vaccination and SARS-CoV-2 variants. Study observations and caveats: There was a possibility that the TCR breadth and depth analyses underestimated total T cell responses.

The protocol was immunoSEQ multiplex PCR, while the TCRdb copy is restricted to in-frame clones and leaves out a portion. Here the sample spans hundreds of thousands of clones, 86% being singletons. Germline CDR1 and CDR2: LNHNV and YYDKDF (reference sequence). Trimming stripped 6 bases from V and 1 base from J, with 12 bases between. The CDR3 contains 14 residues. Treatment defined: approximately 18 received Ad26.COV2.S at low or high dose, single or two shots; 5 received placebo; per-sample allocation not given. Specimens were obtained on day 63 following the first vaccine or placebo injection. With regard to this clone: What it binds is not known.

This sample comprised peripheral blood, obtained in a trial of Ad26.COV2.S vaccine versus placebo. The TCR was taken from a person between 18 and 65 years old who received the Ad26.COV2.S COVID-19 vaccine or a placebo. V is TRBV15 and J is TRBJ1-1; weak D call: TRBD1 (5 bases). The CDR3 spells CATSTGDRNTEAFF. In DNA, the CDR3 is TGTGCCACCAGTACGGGGGACCGGAACACTGAAGCTTTCTTT. Full variable domain (outside the CDR3, taken from reference TRBV15 and TRBJ1-1): DAMVIQNPRYQVTQFGKPVTLSCSQTLNHNVMYWYQQKSSQAPKLLFHYYDKDFNNEADTPDNFQSRRPNTSFCFLDIRSPGLGDTAMYLCATSTGDRNTEAFFGQGTRLTVV.